Each of the 17 T cell receptor beta chains below was sequenced from the same sample in a study of blood T cell repertoires in COVID-19. TCRdb's table, derived via immunoSEQ multiplex PCR, lists solely in-frame clones and lacks some. The table shows about 250,000 clones, with about four fifths occurring only once. Input material: peripheral blood. Source of these receptors: a man older than 75 with acute or convalescent COVID-19.

This sequence joins TRBV6-5 and TRBJ1-5; D gene uncertain. The germline gives CDR1 MNHEY, CDR2 SVGAGI. The CDR3 is 13 residues long. V was trimmed by 4 bases and J by 5 bases, leaving 9 bases between them. CDR3 in amino acids: CASSLKDYQPQHF. CDR3 nucleotide sequence: TGTGCCAGCAGTTTGAAGGACTATCAGCCCCAGCATTTT.

The chain has TRBV20-1 and TRBJ1-5; D perhaps matches TRBD1 (6 bases). V shed 3 bases and J shed 2 bases, with 17 bases lying between them. Germline V gene data show CDR1 as DFQATT and CDR2 as SNEGSKA (reference sequence). This CDR3 contains 16 residues. The CDR3 DNA reads TGCAGTGCTAGTCAGACAGGTAGAAAGGGCAATCAGCCCCAGCATTTT. Translating it yields CSASQTGRKGNQPQHF.

V and J are TRBV12-2 and TRBJ2-7; TRBD2, the table's D call, lacks a check against the DNA. TRBV12-2 is deemed a pseudogene. The CDR3 has 14 amino acids. As DNA, the CDR3 is TGTGCAAGTCGCTTAAGACTAGCGGGTTACGAGCAGTACTTC. This translates into CASRLRLAGYEQYF.

V usage is TRBV19 and J usage is TRBJ2-7; 12 nucleotides align to TRBD2. Trimming took 4 bases from V and 4 from J; bases not matched to a gene: 2. Germline-derived CDR1 and CDR2 are LNHDA and SQIVND (reference sequence). The CDR3 runs to 14 residues. CDR3 DNA sequence: TGTGCCAGTAGTAGGACTAGCGGGACTTACGAGCAGTACTTC. Translated, it gives CASSRTSGTYEQYF.

The chain joins TRBV2 to TRBJ1-5, with TRBD1 as a possible D gene (6 bases). V was clipped by 5 bases and J by 6 bases, with 14 bases between them. This CDR3 spans 14 amino acids. Germline CDR1 reads SNHLY; CDR2 reads FYNNEI. In DNA, the CDR3 is TGTGCCAGCAGTCCACAGGGAGTAAGTCAGCCCCAGCATTTT. Translating it yields CASSPQGVSQPQHF.

The chain has TRBV28 and TRBJ1-2, with D maybe TRBD1 (6 bases). This CDR3 is 13 amino acids long. CDR1 is MDHEN and CDR2 is SYDVKM in the germline V gene. V lost 6 bases to trimming and J lost 4 bases, with 12 bases between them. The CDR3 DNA sequence: TGTGCCAGCAGATCAGGGGCTGGCTATGGCTACACCTTC. Translated: CASRSGAGYGYTF.

CDR3 DNA sequence: TGTGCCACCAGCCCATCAGCGAACACCGGGGAGCTGTTTTTT. This sequence encodes CATSPSANTGELFF. V is TRBV15 and J is TRBJ2-2, with D hard to call. CDR3 length: 14 amino acids. Germline CDR1 and CDR2: LNHNV and YYDKDF (reference sequence). The V end was cut by 5 bases, the J end by 0 bases, with 7 bases between.

V gene TRBV5-1 combines with J gene TRBJ1-1; D might be TRBD1 (6 bases). With 4 bases removed from V and 5 bases from J, the gap between germline ends came to 15 bases. CDR1 SGHRS and CDR2 YFSETQ come from the germline V gene. The CDR3 has 14 residues. DNA for the CDR3: TGCGCCAGCAGCCCACGACAGGTGGGTACTGAAGCTTTCTTT. It yields the protein CASSPRQVGTEAFF. The full variable domain, rest sourced from reference TRBV5-1 and TRBJ1-1, is KAGVTQTPRYLIKTRGQQVTLSCSPISGHRSVSWYQQTPGQGLQFLFEYFSETQRNKGNFPGRFSGRQFSNSRSEMNVSTLELGDSALYLCASSPRQVGTEAFFGQGTRLTVV.

V is TRBV12-5 and J is TRBJ2-7, with 7 bases fitting TRBD1. V was pared by 1 base and J by 6 bases, with 6 bases of the junction left unmatched. The V gene's germline CDR1 is LGHNT and CDR2 FRNRAP. This CDR3 comprises 14 residues. CDR3 region: CASGLAAQGSEQYF. The CDR3 region has the DNA TGTGCTAGTGGTTTGGCCGCACAGGGGTCCGAGCAGTACTTC.

V is TRBV30 and J is TRBJ2-1, with TRBD2 matching 13 bases. V trimming: 4 bases; J trimming: 6 bases; junction bases outside the gene matches: 12. Germline-derived CDR1 and CDR2 are GTSNPN and SVGIG (reference sequence). The CDR3 extends over 17 amino acids. CDR3 in amino acids: CAWTLAGGPRHVNEQFF. DNA for the CDR3: TGTGCCTGGACACTAGCGGGAGGGCCCAGGCACGTCAATGAGCAGTTCTTC.

The rearrangement joins TRBV6-1 to TRBJ1-5; no clear D gene. CDR1 and CDR2 (germline): MNHNS, SASEGT. V lost 1 base, J lost 4 bases, and 11 bases lay in between. The CDR3 runs 15 residues. The CDR3 region has the DNA TGTGCCAGCAGTGAAGTTGGCAGAGGTAATCAGCCCCAGCATTTT. Translating it yields CASSEVGRGNQPQHF.

The V call is TRBV15, the J call TRBJ2-5; TRBD1 is a possible D gene (6 bases). V was shortened by 2 bases and J by 4 bases, with 17 bases between the two germline ends. This CDR3 region has 16 residues. Germline V gene lookup returns CDR1 LNHNV and CDR2 YYDKDF (reference sequence). Written as DNA, the CDR3 is TGTGCCACCAGCAGATTTTTGCCAGGGGTAGGAGAGACCCAGTACTTC. It yields the protein CATSRFLPGVGETQYF.

V and J are TRBV14 and TRBJ1-5; 10 bases are shared with TRBD1. Germline CDR1 reads SGHDN; CDR2 reads FVKESK. V lost 2 bases to trimming and J lost 5 bases; unmatched junction nucleotides: 12. CDR3 length: 18 amino acids. The CDR3 is CASSQPTGDRGPYQPQHF. In DNA, the CDR3 is TGTGCCAGCAGCCAACCAACCGGGGACAGGGGCCCTTATCAGCCCCAGCATTTT.

In this sample, this clone turned up a few times. This sequence joins TRBV6-6 and TRBJ1-5, with 7 bases matching TRBD1. V shed 7 bases and J 4 bases; nucleotides not matched to a gene: 10. The CDR3 sequence is 15 residues long. Per germline, CDR1 MNHNY and CDR2 SVGAGI (reference sequence). The CDR3 reads CASKANRDRNQPQHF. The DNA of the CDR3 is TGTGCCAGCAAAGCCAACCGGGACAGAAATCAGCCCCAGCATTTT.

This clone was counted only a few times. The rearrangement joins TRBV5-1 to TRBJ1-6; 8 bases are a match to TRBD1. Germline V lookup: CDR1 SGHRS, CDR2 YFSETQ. V was pared by 3 bases and J by 0 bases, with 2 bases of the junction left unmatched. The CDR3 sequence is 16 residues long. CDR3 in DNA: TGCGCCAGCAGCTGGGACAGGCTCTCCTATAATTCACCCCTCCACTTT. Translated: CASSWDRLSYNSPLHF.

The chain has TRBV5-1 and TRBJ2-1, with D possibly TRBD1 on 6 matching bases. The CDR3 runs to 14 residues. Germline lookup yields CDR1 SGHRS and CDR2 YFSETQ. Between the trimmed V and J ends, which lost 0 bases and 7 bases, there was a span of 11 bases. The CDR3 coding sequence is TGCGCCAGCAGCTTGGTTTTCAGGGGTAATGAGCAGTTCTTC. Residues: CASSLVFRGNEQFF.

The chain recombines TRBV12-3 or TRBV12-4 with TRBJ2-7; possibly TRBD2 for D (5 bases). The CDR3 extends over 13 amino acids. V was cut by 6 bases and J by 4 bases, with 13 bases left in between. CDR3 DNA sequence: TGTGCCAGCAGCCCCGGACTCCTGTACGAGCAGTACTTC. This encodes CASSPGLLYEQYF.